This TCR beta chain derives from a study of post-analysis software for immune sequencing data (dated by TCRdb to the mid-2010s). Study-level background: The recorded disease courses included relapsing-remitting, secondary progressive and progressive-relapsing multiple sclerosis, and some patients had no subtype annotation. The patient repertoires were compared against 10 to 12 previously published healthy control repertoires obtained from donors aged roughly 6 to 26 years. A subset of samples was prepared in parallel using single-end sample barcoding, then pooled and co-amplified after Illumina adapter ligation. General study outcomes and caveats: When samples were clustered directly using the F measure, samples prepared in the same batch co-clustered strongly, which prompted a batch-effect correction. Patients showed significantly higher frequencies than controls for about 5 TRBV segments, among them TRBV5-6, TRBV5-1 and TRBV20-1. The control group was slightly older than the multiple sclerosis patient group. Normalized Chao1 diversity was significantly lower in multiple sclerosis patients than controls, suggesting substantial peripheral T-cell clonal expansion.

TCR beta repertoires were profiled from peripheral blood of roughly 13 young patients with multiple sclerosis to demonstrate the VDJtools post-analysis software. The multiple sclerosis patients were children and adolescents ranging in age from about 6 to 17 years. In regard to this clonotype: This receptor's antigen is unknown. No per-base quality is available; no much larger clone lies one base away.

Based on the germline V gene, the CDR1 and CDR2 sequences are MDHEN and SYDVKM. The CDR3 contains 15 residues, cysteine and phenylalanine counted. Left in the record is the CDR3 DNA by itself, 45 bases read in frame from the first base. The junction carries 20 bases between V and J, which are trimmed by 4 bases and 7 bases respectively. The receptor library was made with PCR. The sequencing machine was an Illumina HiSeq 2500. To reduce PCR and sequencing biases, unique molecular identifiers were incorporated into the TCR beta cDNA libraries. About 500,000 cDNA molecules were obtained for every 1 to 10 million input T cells, so each molecule roughly corresponded to one T cell. The patient libraries were prepared and sequenced using the same protocol as the earlier healthy control dataset. Samples belonging to the same batch were prepared together, multiplexed and sequenced on a shared HiSeq lane. The authors processed their data as follows. Raw barcoded reads were processed with MIGEC, discarding single-read molecular identifier groups before consensus assembly and CDR3 extraction. VDJtools was used for post-analysis of the clonotype tables, and diversity was normalized by down-sampling every dataset to the size of the smallest sample. Repertoire overlap clustering matched CDR3 amino acid but not nucleotide sequences to correct batch-related cross-sample contamination. TCRdb took the public reads, trimmed them with fastp at Q25, ran MiXCR for clone calling and kept in-frame beta chains. Rows are combined by CDR3 protein, so each entry shows the most common genes and DNA. The V and J calls reflect TCRdb's pipeline rather than the authors' work. This sample holds 750,000 to 900,000 distinct CDR3 sequences; around 42% were observed only once. Of the sample, roughly 4.9% falls within the top ten clones.

This sequence uses TRBV28 and TRBJ2-7, with a tentative D gene TRBD1 over 7 matching bases. The specimen sequenced was blood. This TCR was recovered from a girl under 18 with multiple sclerosis. The DNA sequence is given as TGTGCCAGCAGTTGGCCAGGGGGACTTACATGGGAGCAGTACTTC. It translates to CASSWPGGLTWEQYF.